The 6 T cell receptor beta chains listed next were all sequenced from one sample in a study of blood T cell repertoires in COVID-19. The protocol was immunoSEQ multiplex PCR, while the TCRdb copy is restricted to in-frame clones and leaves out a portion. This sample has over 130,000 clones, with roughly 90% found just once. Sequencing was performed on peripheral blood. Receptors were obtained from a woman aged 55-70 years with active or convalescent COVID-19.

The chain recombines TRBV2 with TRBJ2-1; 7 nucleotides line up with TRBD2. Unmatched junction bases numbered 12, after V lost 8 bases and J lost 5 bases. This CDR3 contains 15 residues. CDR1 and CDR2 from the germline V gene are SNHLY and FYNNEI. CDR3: CASGPRVAGNNEQFF. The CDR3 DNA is TGTGCCAGCGGGCCCCGGGTAGCGGGTAACAATGAGCAGTTCTTC.

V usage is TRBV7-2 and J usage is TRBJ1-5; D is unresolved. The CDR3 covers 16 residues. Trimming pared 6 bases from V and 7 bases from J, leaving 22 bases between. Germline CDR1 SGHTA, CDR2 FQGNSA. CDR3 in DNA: TGTGCCAGCAGTTCGAGTAGAGTCAGGAATGACCAGCCCCAGCATTTT. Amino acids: CASSSSRVRNDQPQHF.

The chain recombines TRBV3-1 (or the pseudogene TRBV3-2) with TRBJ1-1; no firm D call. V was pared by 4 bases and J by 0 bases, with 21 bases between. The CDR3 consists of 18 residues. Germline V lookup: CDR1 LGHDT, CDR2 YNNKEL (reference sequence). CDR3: CASSPVLHPPRMNTEAFF. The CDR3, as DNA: TGTGCCAGCAGCCCCGTCCTGCACCCCCCTAGAATGAACACTGAAGCTTTCTTT.

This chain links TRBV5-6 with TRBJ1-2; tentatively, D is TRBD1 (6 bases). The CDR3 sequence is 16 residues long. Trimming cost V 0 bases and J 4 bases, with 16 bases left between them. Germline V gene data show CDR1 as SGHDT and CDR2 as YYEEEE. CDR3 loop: CASSLVTGSLVYGYTF. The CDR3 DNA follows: TGTGCCAGCAGCTTGGTTACAGGGAGCCTTGTCTATGGCTACACCTTC.

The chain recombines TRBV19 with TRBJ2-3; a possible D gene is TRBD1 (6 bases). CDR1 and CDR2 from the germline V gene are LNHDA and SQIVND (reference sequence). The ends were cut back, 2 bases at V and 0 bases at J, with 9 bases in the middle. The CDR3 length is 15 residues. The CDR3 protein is CASSIQGMSTDTQYF. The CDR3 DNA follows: TGTGCCAGTAGTATACAGGGGATGAGCACAGATACGCAGTATTTT.

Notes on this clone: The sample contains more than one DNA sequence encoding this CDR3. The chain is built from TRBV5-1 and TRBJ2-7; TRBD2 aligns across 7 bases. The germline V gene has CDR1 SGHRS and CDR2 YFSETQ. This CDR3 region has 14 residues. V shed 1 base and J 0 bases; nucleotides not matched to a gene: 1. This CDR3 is CASSLRGGSYEQYF. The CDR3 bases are TGCGCCAGCAGCTTGCGCGGGGGCTCCTACGAGCAGTACTTC. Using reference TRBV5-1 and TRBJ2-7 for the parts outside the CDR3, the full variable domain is KAGVTQTPRYLIKTRGQQVTLSCSPISGHRSVSWYQQTPGQGLQFLFEYFSETQRNKGNFPGRFSGRQFSNSRSEMNVSTLELGDSALYLCASSLRGGSYEQYFGPGTRLTVT.